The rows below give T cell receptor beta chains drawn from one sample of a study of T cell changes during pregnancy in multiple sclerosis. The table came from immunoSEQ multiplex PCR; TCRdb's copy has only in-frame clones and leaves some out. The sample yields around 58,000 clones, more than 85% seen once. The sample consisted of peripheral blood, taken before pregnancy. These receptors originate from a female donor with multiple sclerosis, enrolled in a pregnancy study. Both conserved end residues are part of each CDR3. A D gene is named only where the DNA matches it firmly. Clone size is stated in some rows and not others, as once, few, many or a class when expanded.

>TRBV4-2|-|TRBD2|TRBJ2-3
TGTGCCAGCAGCCAAGATAGAAGCGGGGGAGCAGATACGCAGTATTTT
CASSQDRSGGADTQYF
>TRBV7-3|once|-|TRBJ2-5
TGTGCCAGCAGCTTAACCCTACTAGCTGGAGAGACCCAGTACTTC
CASSLTLLAGETQYF
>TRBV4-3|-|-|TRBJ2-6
TGCGCCAGCAGCCAAGTCGTGAGCTCGTCTGGGGCCAACGTCCTGACTTTC
CASSQVVSSSGANVLTF
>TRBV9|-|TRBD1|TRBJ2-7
TGTGCCAGCAGCGTAGGGACAGGGCCGCAAAGTGAGCAGTACTTC
CASSVGTGPQSEQYF
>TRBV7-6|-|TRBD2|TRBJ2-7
TGTGCCAGCAGCCCTTGGGAGCGGGGGCCGTCCGAGCAGTACTTC
CASSPWERGPSEQYF
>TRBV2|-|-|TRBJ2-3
TGTGCCAGCAGCAAGTTAGAGATGGGGGGGGCTCCAGATACGCAGTATTTT
CASSKLEMGGAPDTQYF
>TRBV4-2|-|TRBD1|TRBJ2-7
TGTGCCAGCAGACTTAGGTTCCGGACAGGGGCCTACGAGCAGTACTTC
CASRLRFRTGAYEQYF
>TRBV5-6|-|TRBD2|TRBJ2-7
TGTGCCAGCAGCCCCGGGGGGATCAACGAGCAGTACTTC
CASSPGGINEQYF
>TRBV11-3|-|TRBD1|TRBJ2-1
TGTGCCAGCAGCGAGGGACAGGGGGATGGTGAGCAGTTCTTC
CASSEGQGDGEQFF
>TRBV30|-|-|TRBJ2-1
TGTGCCTGGGCCGTCGGGGTGGGGAATGAGCAGTTCTTC
CAWAVGVGNEQFF
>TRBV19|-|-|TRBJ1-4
TGTGCCAGTAGTGGACAGAAAATTGCAACTAATGAAAAACTGTTTTTT
CASSGQKIATNEKLFF
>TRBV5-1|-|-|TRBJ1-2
TGCGCCAGCAGCTTTAGTGACGGGAGGTCCAACTATGGCTACACCTTC
CASSFSDGRSNYGYTF